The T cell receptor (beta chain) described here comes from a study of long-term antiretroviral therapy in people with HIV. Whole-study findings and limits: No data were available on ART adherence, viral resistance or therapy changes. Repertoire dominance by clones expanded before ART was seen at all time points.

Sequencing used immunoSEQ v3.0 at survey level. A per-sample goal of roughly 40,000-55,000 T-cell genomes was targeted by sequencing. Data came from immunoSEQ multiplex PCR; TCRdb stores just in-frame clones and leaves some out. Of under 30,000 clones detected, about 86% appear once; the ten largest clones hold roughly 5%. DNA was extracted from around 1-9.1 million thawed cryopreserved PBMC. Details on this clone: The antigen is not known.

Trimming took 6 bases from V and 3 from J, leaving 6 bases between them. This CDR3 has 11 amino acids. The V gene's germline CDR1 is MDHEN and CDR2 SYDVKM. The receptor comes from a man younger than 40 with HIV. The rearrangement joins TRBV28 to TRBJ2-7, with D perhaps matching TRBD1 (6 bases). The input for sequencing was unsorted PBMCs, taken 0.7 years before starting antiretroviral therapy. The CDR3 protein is CASRDSYEQYF. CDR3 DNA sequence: TGTGCCAGCAGGGACAGCTACGAGCAGTACTTC.